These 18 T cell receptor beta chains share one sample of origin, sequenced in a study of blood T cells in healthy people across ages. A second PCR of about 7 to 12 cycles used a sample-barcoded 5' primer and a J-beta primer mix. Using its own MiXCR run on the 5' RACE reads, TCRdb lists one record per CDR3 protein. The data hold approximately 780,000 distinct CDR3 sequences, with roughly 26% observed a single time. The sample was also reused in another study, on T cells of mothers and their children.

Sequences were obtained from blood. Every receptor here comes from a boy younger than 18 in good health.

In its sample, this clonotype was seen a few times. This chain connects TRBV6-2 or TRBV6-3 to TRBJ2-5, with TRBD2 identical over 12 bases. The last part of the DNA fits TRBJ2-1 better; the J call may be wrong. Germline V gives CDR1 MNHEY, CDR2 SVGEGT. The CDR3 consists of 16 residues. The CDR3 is CASSYSASGGAWEQFF. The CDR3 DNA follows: TGTGCCAGCAGTTACTCGGCTAGCGGGGGGGCTTGGGAGCAGTTCTTC.

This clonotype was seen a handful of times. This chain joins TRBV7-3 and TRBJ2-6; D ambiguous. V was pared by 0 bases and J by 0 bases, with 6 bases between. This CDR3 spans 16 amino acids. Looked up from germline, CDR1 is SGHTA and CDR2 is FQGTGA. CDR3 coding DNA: TGTGCCAGCAGCTTAACCTTTAGCTCTGGGGCCAACGTCCTGACTTTC. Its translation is CASSLTFSSGANVLTF.

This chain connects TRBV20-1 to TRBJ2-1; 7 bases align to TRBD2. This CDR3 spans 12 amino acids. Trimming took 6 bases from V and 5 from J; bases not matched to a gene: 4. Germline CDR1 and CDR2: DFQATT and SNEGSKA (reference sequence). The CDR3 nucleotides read TGCAGTGCGGGGGGGATCGACAATGAGCAGTTCTTC. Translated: CSAGGIDNEQFF.

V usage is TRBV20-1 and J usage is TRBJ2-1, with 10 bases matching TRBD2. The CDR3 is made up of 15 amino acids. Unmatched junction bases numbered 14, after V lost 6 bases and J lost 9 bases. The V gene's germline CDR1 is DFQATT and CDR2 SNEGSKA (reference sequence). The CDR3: CSAERGSGGAPEQFF. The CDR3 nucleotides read TGCAGTGCCGAGAGGGGCAGCGGGGGGGCCCCTGAGCAGTTCTTC.

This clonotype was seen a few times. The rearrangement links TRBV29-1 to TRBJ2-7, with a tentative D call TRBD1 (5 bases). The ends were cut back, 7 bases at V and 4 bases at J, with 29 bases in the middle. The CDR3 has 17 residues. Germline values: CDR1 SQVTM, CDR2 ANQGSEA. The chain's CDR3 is CSADSRATTRIGYEQYF. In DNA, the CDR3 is TGCAGCGCTGACAGCAGGGCTACTACAAGGATTGGATACGAGCAGTACTTC.

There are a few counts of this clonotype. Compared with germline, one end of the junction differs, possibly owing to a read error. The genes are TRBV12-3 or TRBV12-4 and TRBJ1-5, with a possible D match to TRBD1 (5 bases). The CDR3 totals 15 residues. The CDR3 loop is CANSLGTASNQPQHF. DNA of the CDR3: TGTGCCAACAGTTTAGGGACGGCTAGCAATCAGCCCCAGCATTTT.

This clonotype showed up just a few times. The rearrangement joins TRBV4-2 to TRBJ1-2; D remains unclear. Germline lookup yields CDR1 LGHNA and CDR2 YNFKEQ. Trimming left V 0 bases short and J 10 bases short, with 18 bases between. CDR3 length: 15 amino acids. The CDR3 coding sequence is TGTGCCAGCAGCCAAGATTCCTGGTGGGCGGATGACTACACCTTC. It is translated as CASSQDSWWADDYTF.

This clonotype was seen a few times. In DNA, the CDR3 is TGTGCCAGCAGGCGGGACACTCAGCACTATGGCTACACCTTC. Translation: CASRRDTQHYGYTF. The V call is TRBV12-3 or TRBV12-4, the J call TRBJ1-2, with D possibly TRBD1 on 6 matching bases. Trimming pared 6 bases from V and 3 bases from J, leaving 14 bases between. There are 14 residues in the CDR3.

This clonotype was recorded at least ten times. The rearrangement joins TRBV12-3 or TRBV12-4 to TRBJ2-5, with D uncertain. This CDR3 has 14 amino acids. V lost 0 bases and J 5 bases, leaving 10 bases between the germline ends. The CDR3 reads CASSLARLGETQYF. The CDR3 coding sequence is TGTGCCAGCAGTTTAGCACGGTTAGGGGAGACCCAGTACTTC.

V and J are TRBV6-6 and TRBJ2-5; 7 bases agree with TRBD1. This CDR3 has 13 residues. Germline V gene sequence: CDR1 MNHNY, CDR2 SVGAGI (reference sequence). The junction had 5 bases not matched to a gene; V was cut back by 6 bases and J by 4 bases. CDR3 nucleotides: TGTGCCAGCAGACCGGGACAGAGAGAGACCCAGTACTTC. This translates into CASRPGQRETQYF.

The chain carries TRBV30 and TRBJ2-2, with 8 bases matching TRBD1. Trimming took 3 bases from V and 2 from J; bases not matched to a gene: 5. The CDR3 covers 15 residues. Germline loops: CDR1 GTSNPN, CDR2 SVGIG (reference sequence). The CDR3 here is CAWRRTGINTGELFF. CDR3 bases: TGTGCCTGGAGGCGGACAGGGATTAACACCGGGGAGCTGTTTTTT. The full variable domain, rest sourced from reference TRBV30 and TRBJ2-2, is SQTIHQWPATLVQPVGSPLSLECTVEGTSNPNLYWYRQAAGRGLQLLFYSVGIGQISSEVPQNLSASRPQDRQFILSSKKLLLSDSGFYLCAWRRTGINTGELFFGEGSRLTVL.

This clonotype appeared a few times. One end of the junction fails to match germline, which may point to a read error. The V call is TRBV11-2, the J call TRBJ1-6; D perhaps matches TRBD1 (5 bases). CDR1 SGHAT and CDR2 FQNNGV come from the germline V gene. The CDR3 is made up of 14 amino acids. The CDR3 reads CASRLDSYNSPLHF. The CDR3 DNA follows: TGTGCCAGCAGATTAGACAGCTATAATTCACCCCTCCACTTT.

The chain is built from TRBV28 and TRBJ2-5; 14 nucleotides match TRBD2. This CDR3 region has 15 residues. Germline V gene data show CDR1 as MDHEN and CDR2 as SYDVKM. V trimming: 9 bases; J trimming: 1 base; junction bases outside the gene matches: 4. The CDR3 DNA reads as TGTGCCAGTGGGACTAGCGGGGGTAGCCAAGAGACCCAGTACTTC. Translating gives CASGTSGGSQETQYF.

The CDR3 is CASSLGDSSFSNSPLHF. The DNA for the CDR3 is TGTGCCAGCAGCTTGGGGGACAGCAGCTTTAGTAATTCACCCCTCCACTTT. The chain couples TRBV11-2 to TRBJ1-6; 7 bases are shared with TRBD1. Germline V CDR1 and CDR2: SGHAT, FQNNGV. With 3 bases clipped from V and 6 bases from J, the junction kept 11 bases outside the gene matches. The CDR3 runs 17 residues.

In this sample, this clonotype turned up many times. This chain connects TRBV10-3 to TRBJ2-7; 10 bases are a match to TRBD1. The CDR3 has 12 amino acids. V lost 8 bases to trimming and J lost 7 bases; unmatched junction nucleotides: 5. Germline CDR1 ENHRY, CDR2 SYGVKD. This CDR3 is CAIGGTGEEQYF. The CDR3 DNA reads TGTGCCATCGGAGGGACAGGGGAAGAGCAGTACTTC.

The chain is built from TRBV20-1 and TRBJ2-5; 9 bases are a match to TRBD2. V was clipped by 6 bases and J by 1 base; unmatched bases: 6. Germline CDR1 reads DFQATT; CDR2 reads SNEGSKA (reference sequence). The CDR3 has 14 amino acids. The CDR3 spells CSAQPSGAQETQYF. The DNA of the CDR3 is TGCAGTGCCCAACCTAGCGGGGCCCAAGAGACCCAGTACTTC.

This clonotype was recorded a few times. The CDR3 loop is CASSHEQGRTEAFF. The DNA of the CDR3 is TGTGCCAGCAGCCACGAACAGGGGCGAACTGAAGCTTTCTTT. This sequence joins TRBV4-2 and TRBJ1-1; 7 bases align to TRBD1. CDR3 size: 14 residues. Germline V gene lookup returns CDR1 LGHNA and CDR2 YNFKEQ. Unmatched junction bases numbered 6, after V lost 3 bases and J lost 5 bases.

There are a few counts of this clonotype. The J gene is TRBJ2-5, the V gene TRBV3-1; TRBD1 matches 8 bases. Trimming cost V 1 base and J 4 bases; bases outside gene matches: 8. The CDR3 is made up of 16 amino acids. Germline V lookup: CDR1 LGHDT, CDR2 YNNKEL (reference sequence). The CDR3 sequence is CASSQVLDRAGETQYF. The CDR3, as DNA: TGTGCCAGCAGCCAAGTTCTGGACAGGGCAGGAGAGACCCAGTACTTC.